The next 27 T cell receptor beta chains were all read from a single sample in a study of cytomegalovirus exposure and HLA in healthy donors. The repertoire was sequenced with immunoSEQ multiplex PCR; TCRdb's copy has only in-frame clones and lacks some. The sample contains 150,000 to 180,000 clones, 65% to 90% of which appear only once. Sequencing was carried out using PBMCs. The receptors stem from a man aged 18 to 30 in good health and CMV-seropositive.

This clone was detected ten times or more. The rearrangement uses TRBV7-2 and TRBJ1-2; tentatively, D is TRBD1 (6 bases). The length of the CDR3 is 15 residues. The germline CDR1 and CDR2 sequences are SGHTA and FQGNSA. Trimming cost V 4 bases and J 8 bases, with 20 bases left between them. DNA of the CDR3: TGTGCCAGCAGCTCCCAGGGGACCTTTAAGATGGGCTACACCTTC. It is translated as CASSSQGTFKMGYTF.

Of note for this clone: The sample has other DNA sequences that encode this CDR3 too. The chain couples TRBV4-3 to TRBJ1-2, with TRBD1 matching over 9 bases. The V and J ends lost 0 bases and 4 bases, in that order; junction bases with no gene match: 3. This CDR3 spans 15 amino acids. From germline, CDR1 is LGHNA and CDR2 YSLEER. CDR3 in amino acids: CASSQEGQGAYGYTF. The CDR3 DNA reads as TGCGCCAGCAGCCAAGAGGGACAGGGAGCCTATGGCTACACCTTC.

In DNA, the CDR3 is TGTGCCAGCAGCTACGGGACACCCAACACTGAAGCTTTCTTT. This codes for CASSYGTPNTEAFF. The chain uses TRBV27 and TRBJ1-1; a weak D match, TRBD1 (6 bases). The germline CDR1 and CDR2 sequences are MNHEY and SMNVEV (reference sequence). The CDR3 has 14 amino acids. V was trimmed by 6 bases and J by 2 bases, leaving 13 bases between them.

The chain combines TRBV11-2 with TRBJ2-7; D call uncertain. Germline V gives CDR1 SGHAT, CDR2 FQNNGV. This CDR3 is built from 14 residues. Trimming removed 5 bases from V and 4 bases from J, with 15 bases in between. CDR3 DNA sequence: TGTGCCAGCAGCCCTTCTTCAGGCCTTTACGAGCAGTACTTC. Translated: CASSPSSGLYEQYF.

The gene calls are TRBV9 and TRBJ2-3, with TRBD2 matching over 10 bases. The CDR3 sequence is 18 residues long. The V gene's germline CDR1 is SGDLS and CDR2 YYNGEE. V lost 4 bases, J lost 2 bases, and 13 bases stayed unmatched. CDR3 sequence reads: CASSPGLISGGSTDTQYF. The CDR3 DNA is TGTGCCAGCAGCCCAGGACTTATTAGCGGGGGGTCCACAGATACGCAGTATTTT.

This clone was picked up a small number of times. The genes are TRBV6-1 and TRBJ2-2; D is undetermined. The CDR3 spans 12 residues. Germline V gene data show CDR1 as MNHNS and CDR2 as SASEGT. V lost 9 bases to trimming and J lost 8 bases, with 13 bases between them. The CDR3 DNA follows: TGTGCCAGTTTGGTGAAACAGGGGGAGCTGTTTTTT. It codes for CASLVKQGELFF.

The chain is built from TRBV14 and TRBJ2-5, with 7 bases that match TRBD2. Germline CDR1 is SGHDN and CDR2 is FVKESK. The CDR3 sequence is 14 residues long. The J segment lost 6 bases and the V segment lost 1 base, leaving 5 bases of the junction unmatched. The CDR3 region is CASSQGRLAKTQYF. In DNA, the CDR3 is TGTGCCAGCAGCCAAGGGAGACTAGCAAAGACCCAGTACTTC.

The rearrangement links TRBV4-3 to TRBJ2-7; TRBD2 matches 8 bases. CDR3 length: 19 residues. V was clipped by 3 bases and J by 1 base; unmatched bases: 17. Germline assignment: CDR1 LGHNA and CDR2 YSLEER. The DNA of the CDR3 is TGCGCCAGCAGCCACCTACTTCACGGGGGGGACAACGGATCCTACGAGCAGTACTTC. This codes for CASSHLLHGGDNGSYEQYF.

The chain employs TRBV18 and TRBJ1-5; maybe TRBD1 (5 bases). This CDR3 has 13 amino acids. Germline V lookup: CDR1 KGHSH, CDR2 LQKENI. Between the trimmed V and J ends, which lost 4 bases and 5 bases, there was a span of 9 bases. The CDR3 reads CASSRAGDQPQHF. The DNA of the CDR3 is TGTGCCAGCTCACGTGCGGGGGATCAGCCCCAGCATTTT.

V and J are TRBV7-6 and TRBJ2-7; 13 nucleotides match TRBD2. The junction had 7 bases not matched to a gene; V was cut back by 5 bases and J by 3 bases. Germline CDR1 reads SGHVS; CDR2 reads FNYEAQ. The CDR3 extends over 16 amino acids. The DNA of the CDR3 is TGTGCCAGCAGCGCGAGACTAGCGGGAGGTGTCTACGAGCAGTACTTC. Encoded protein: CASSARLAGGVYEQYF. The full variable domain, completed using reference TRBV7-6 and TRBJ2-7, is GAGVSQSPRYKVTKRGQDVALRCDPISGHVSLYWYRQALGQGPEFLTYFNYEAQQDKSGLPNDRFSAERPEGSISTLTIQRTEQRDSAMYRCASSARLAGGVYEQYFGPGTRLTVT.

This chain joins TRBV5-1 and TRBJ2-1; 8 positions agree with TRBD1. This CDR3 has 19 residues. Germline CDR1 reads SGHRS; CDR2 reads YFSETQ. After removal of 0 bases from V and 0 bases from J, the junction contained 11 bases not matched to a gene. Written as DNA, the CDR3 is TGCGCCAGCAGCTTGGCCGAGACAGGGGTGGTGGGCTCCTACAATGAGCAGTTCTTC. Protein product: CASSLAETGVVGSYNEQFF.

V is TRBV7-8 and J is TRBJ1-5; 7 positions agree with TRBD1. Looked up from germline, CDR1 is SGHVS and CDR2 is FQNEAQ. V lost 4 bases and J lost 6; bases outside the gene matches: 6. The CDR3 consists of 14 residues. The CDR3: CASSSQGPSQPQHF. CDR3 DNA sequence: TGTGCCAGCAGCTCACAGGGGCCAAGTCAGCCCCAGCATTTT.

This chain uses TRBV5-1 with TRBJ1-5, with 10 bases identical to TRBD1. The CDR3 totals 16 residues. The V and J ends lost 0 bases and 5 bases, in that order; junction bases with no gene match: 5. The germline V gene has CDR1 SGHRS and CDR2 YFSETQ. CDR3 sequence: CASSLDGTGVDQPQHF. CDR3 coding DNA: TGCGCCAGCAGCTTGGATGGGACAGGGGTGGATCAGCCCCAGCATTTT.

The V gene is TRBV6-1, the J gene TRBJ1-2, with 7 bases lining up with TRBD1. The V gene end was trimmed by 3 bases and the J gene end by 2 bases; junction bases not matched to a gene: 12. The CDR3 is made up of 17 amino acids. Per germline, CDR1 MNHNS and CDR2 SASEGT. The chain's CDR3 is CASSDQGVTGENYGYTF. The CDR3 bases are TGTGCCAGCAGTGACCAAGGCGTTACAGGGGAGAACTATGGCTACACCTTC.

In its sample, this clone was seen once. The chain links TRBV18 to TRBJ2-6; possible D gene TRBD2, 7 bases. There are 15 residues in the CDR3. Germline loops: CDR1 KGHSH, CDR2 LQKENI. Trimming took 3 bases from V and 2 from J, leaving 8 bases between them. The CDR3, as DNA: TGTGCCAGCTCACCGGGGGGGCCTGGGGCCAACGTCCTGACTTTC. As protein: CASSPGGPGANVLTF.

This rearrangement joins TRBV27 to TRBJ2-1, with TRBD2 matching 9 bases. CDR3 length: 17 amino acids. Losses at the gene ends were 5 bases for V and 9 bases for J; bases not matched to a gene: 17. In germline, CDR1 is MNHEY, CDR2 SMNVEV (reference sequence). The CDR3: CASSPPPPGLALGEQFF. CDR3 nucleotide sequence: TGTGCCAGCAGTCCACCGCCTCCGGGACTAGCATTGGGTGAGCAGTTCTTC.

The chain employs TRBV9 and TRBJ2-7; the D is unclear. This CDR3 is 15 amino acids long. With 0 bases removed from V and 0 bases from J, the gap between germline ends came to 10 bases. Germline CDR1 SGDLS, CDR2 YYNGEE. The CDR3 nucleotides read TGTGCCAGCAGCGTAGGTGAGAGGAGCTCCTACGAGCAGTACTTC. Translated: CASSVGERSSYEQYF. Variable domain in full (rest from reference TRBV9 and TRBJ2-7): DSGVTQTPKHLITATGQRVTLRCSPRSGDLSVYWYQQSLDQGLQFLIQYYNGEERAKGNILERFSAQQFPDLHSELNLSSLELGDSALYFCASSVGERSSYEQYFGPGTRLTVT.

The chain carries TRBV29-1 and TRBJ1-2; D unresolved. The CDR3 spans 12 residues. Germline lookup yields CDR1 SQVTM and CDR2 ANQGSEA. Between the trimmed V and J ends, which lost 5 bases and 0 bases, there was a span of 7 bases. The CDR3 bases are TGCAGCGTTCCGGGAGCTAACTATGGCTACACCTTC. Translating gives CSVPGANYGYTF.

The V and J genes are TRBV7-9 and TRBJ2-5, with TRBD1 identical over 8 bases. From germline, CDR1 is SEHNR and CDR2 FQNEAQ (reference sequence). The CDR3 consists of 15 residues. V trimming: 7 bases; J trimming: 5 bases; junction bases outside the gene matches: 12. The CDR3 region is CASKGSGGVLETQYF. The CDR3 DNA is TGTGCCAGCAAAGGATCAGGGGGCGTTCTGGAGACCCAGTACTTC.

This chain links TRBV9 with TRBJ2-3; D gene uncertain. The V end lost 0 bases, the J end lost 1 base, and 6 bases lay between the germline ends. Per the germline V gene, CDR1 is SGDLS and CDR2 is YYNGEE. CDR3 length equals 14 residues. For the CDR3, the DNA is TGTGCCAGCAGCGTAGCTCCTGGCACAGATACGCAGTATTTT. As protein: CASSVAPGTDTQYF.

The chain recombines TRBV6-5 with TRBJ1-6, with D possibly matching TRBD1 (6 bases). The CDR3 spans 15 residues. V lost 2 bases and J lost 7, with 12 bases in between. CDR1 MNHEY and CDR2 SVGAGI come from the germline V gene. The CDR3 nucleotides are TGTGCCAGCAGTTACAGGCAGGGGTGGAATTCACCCCTCCACTTT. It codes for CASSYRQGWNSPLHF.

The chain combines TRBV30 with TRBJ2-3, with a tentative D call TRBD1 (5 bases). V lost 2 bases to trimming and J lost 6 bases, with 12 bases between them. The CDR3 length is 13 residues. Germline lookup yields CDR1 GTSNPN and CDR2 SVGIG (reference sequence). For the CDR3, the DNA is TGTGCCTGGAGTTGGGGCGATTTGGATACGCAGTATTTT. Translation: CAWSWGDLDTQYF. Together with reference TRBV30 and TRBJ2-3, the CDR3 gives the full variable domain: SQTIHQWPATLVQPVGSPLSLECTVEGTSNPNLYWYRQAAGRGLQLLFYSVGIGQISSEVPQNLSASRPQDRQFILSSKKLLLSDSGFYLCAWSWGDLDTQYFGPGTRLTVL.

The chain carries TRBV27 and TRBJ1-5, with 9 bases matching TRBD1. The V and J ends lost 8 bases and 4 bases, in that order; junction bases with no gene match: 3. The CDR3 is made up of 13 amino acids. Germline values: CDR1 MNHEY, CDR2 SMNVEV (reference sequence). The CDR3 protein is CASGDRENQPQHF. In DNA form, the CDR3 reads TGTGCCAGCGGGGACAGGGAAAATCAGCCCCAGCATTTT.

The chain combines TRBV7-2 with TRBJ2-2; a weak D match, TRBD1 (6 bases). V shed 7 bases and J shed 5 bases, with 26 bases lying between them. Germline lookup yields CDR1 SGHTA and CDR2 FQGNSA. The CDR3 consists of 18 residues. The CDR3 DNA reads TGTGCCAGCAACATCCGCAACCTCAGGGGATCGGTGACCGGGGAGCTGTTTTTT. Its protein product is CASNIRNLRGSVTGELFF. Together with reference TRBV7-2 and TRBJ2-2, the CDR3 gives the full variable domain: GAGVSQSPSNKVTEKGKDVELRCDPISGHTALYWYRQSLGQGLEFLIYFQGNSAPDKSGLPSDRFSAERTGGSVSTLTIQRTQQEDSAVYLCASNIRNLRGSVTGELFFGEGSRLTVL.

V is TRBV15 and J is TRBJ1-4; 10 nucleotides match TRBD1. The V gene's germline CDR1 is LNHNV and CDR2 YYDKDF (reference sequence). V dropped 5 bases and J dropped 8; count of bases not matched to a gene: 11. The CDR3 loop spans 16 amino acids. The CDR3 loop reads CATSFGAGTGDEKLFF. In nucleotides, the CDR3 is TGTGCCACCAGCTTCGGGGCCGGGACAGGGGACGAAAAACTGTTTTTT.

The genes are TRBV19 and TRBJ2-7, with a tentative D call TRBD2 (6 bases). The CDR3 loop spans 16 amino acids. Trimming cost V 3 bases and J 0 bases, with 15 bases left between them. The germline gives CDR1 LNHDA, CDR2 SQIVND (reference sequence). CDR3 region: CASSIGGSPSSYEQYF. The CDR3 DNA sequence: TGTGCCAGTAGTATCGGAGGGAGCCCGAGCTCCTACGAGCAGTACTTC.

The chain has TRBV5-1 and TRBJ2-3; perhaps TRBD2 as D (5 bases). Germline V CDR1 and CDR2: SGHRS, YFSETQ. The CDR3 is 14 residues long. The V end was cut by 6 bases, the J end by 1 base, with 12 bases between. The CDR3 DNA reads as TGCGCCAGCACCAGGCTAGCTGGCACAGATACGCAGTATTTT. This translates into CASTRLAGTDTQYF.